This TCR beta chain came from a study of human T cells and chemical hapten exposure. Study as a whole: Patch tests of 0.01% DPC on the upper back were read at 6 days. The study enrolled mostly female patients with alopecia areata, totalis or universalis. Study observations and caveats: Positive correlation was observed between PT1 expanded TCR counts and patch test score.

This sample's time point: pre-sensitization, week 0. Treatment indicated: therapeutic diphenylcyclopropenone sensitization with weekly scalp DPC. Using its own MiXCR run on the RACE reads, TCRdb lists one record per CDR3 protein. The repertoire consists of roughly 90,000 distinct CDR3 sequences, with roughly 8.8% occurring once and the leading ten covering around 4%. This CDR3 spans 16 amino acids. Germline lookup yields CDR1 LGHNA and CDR2 YSLEER. Germline trimming cut 2 bases from V and 4 bases from J; bases unmatched to any gene: 10. On this clonotype: Its matching antigen is unknown.

The chain couples TRBV4-3 to TRBJ2-7; 8 bases agree with TRBD2. The TCR sequence derives from a woman aged 35 to 49 with alopecia areata. Some clones in this sample may be carry-over from other donors' samples. The sample consisted of whole blood, taken in connection with sensitization to the hapten diphenylcyclopropenone (DPC). The CDR3 loop is CASSQFVAGLKYEQYF. The CDR3 DNA is TGCGCCAGCAGCCAATTCGTAGCGGGGCTGAAGTACGAGCAGTACTTC.